This T cell receptor beta chain comes out of a study of molecular identifiers for immune sequencing clone quantification. Study-wide findings and caveats: Clones exceeding 20 RNA copies carried over 97% of effector molecules but under 1% of naive-cell molecules.

The CDR3 is 13 residues long. Germline V gives CDR1 SQVTM, CDR2 ANQGSEA. The V and J ends lost 4 bases and 5 bases respectively, with 12 bases between them. Via MiXCR, TCRdb re-called the PCR reads, giving one row per CDR3 protein. The sample records over 550,000 distinct CDR3 sequences, about 25% being singletons. The table lists this clonotype with many counts. Its antigen is as yet unknown. V is TRBV29-1 and J is TRBJ2-4, with D possibly TRBD1 on 5 matching bases. Source material: naive CD8+ T cells from blood, with Jurkat cell RNA spiked in. The sample's subset: FACS-sorted CD8+CD4-CCR7+CD45RA+ naive T cells. The origin of this receptor is a human donor in good health. Some libraries in this study had Jurkat cell RNA spiked in. CDR3 bases: TGCAGCGTTGGAGTCGACAGCGAAAACATTCAGTACTTC. This encodes CSVGVDSENIQYF.